Reported below is one T cell receptor beta chain. The germline V gene encodes CDR1 SGDLS and CDR2 YYNGEE. The CDR3 loop spans 13 amino acids. V lost 3 bases and J lost 2, with 8 bases in between. The record originates from a study of CD8 T cells in Susac syndrome. Random hexamers primed reverse transcription of about 0.5 to 1 ug RNA. Using its own MiXCR run on the immunoSEQ multiplex PCR reads, TCRdb lists one record per CDR3 protein. The sample has 130,000 or so distinct CDR3 sequences, around nine tenths seen once. The chain combines TRBV9 with TRBJ1-2, with D possibly TRBD1 on 6 matching bases. The origin of this receptor is a human donor with multiple sclerosis. The source material was CD8+ T cells from PBMCs. CDR3 nucleotide sequence: TGTGCCAGCAGCGGACAGGCAAACTATGGCTACACCTTC. As protein: CASSGQANYGYTF.